The 18 T cell receptor beta chains below were found in one sample sequenced in a study of shared clonotypes between healthy human individuals. TCRdb's table, derived via immunoSEQ multiplex PCR, lists solely in-frame clones and lacks some. The sample consists of approximately 2.3 million clones, approximately 93% of them appearing once. The specimen sequenced was naive CD4+ T cells from PBMCs. Subset of the sample: CD45RA+ positively selected. These TCRs come from a man aged 18 to 29 in good health. Some clones in this sample may be carry-over from other donors' samples.

The chain recombines TRBV5-1 with TRBJ2-5; 8 positions agree with TRBD2. This CDR3 spans 16 amino acids. Losses at the gene ends were 0 bases for V and 5 bases for J; bases not matched to a gene: 9. Germline V gene data show CDR1 as SGHRS and CDR2 as YFSETQ. The CDR3 bases are TGCGCCAGCAGCTTGGGAGCCAGCGGGAGAACCGAGACCCAGTACTTC. This translates into CASSLGASGRTETQYF.

V and J are TRBV29-1 and TRBJ1-2; 9 bases line up with TRBD1. Trimming cost V 7 bases and J 6 bases; bases outside gene matches: 12. Germline-derived CDR1 and CDR2 are SQVTM and ANQGSEA. This CDR3 comprises 14 residues. The CDR3 reads CSAQRQDRGNGYTF. Here the CDR3 DNA reads TGCAGCGCCCAGCGGCAAGACAGGGGGAATGGCTACACCTTC.

The V call is TRBV27, the J call TRBJ2-1, with TRBD2 matching 9 bases. Germline CDR1 and CDR2: MNHEY and SMNVEV (reference sequence). Unmatched junction bases numbered 20, after V lost 5 bases and J lost 6 bases. The CDR3 is 19 amino acids. The CDR3 protein is CASSRQGISSGTAGNEQFF. CDR3 nucleotide sequence: TGTGCCAGCAGTCGACAGGGAATCTCTAGCGGGACGGCGGGCAATGAGCAGTTCTTC.

The chain links TRBV30 to TRBJ1-5, with a possible D match to TRBD1 (5 bases). Deletions cut 2 bases from V and 3 bases from J, with 11 bases between. Germline assignment: CDR1 GTSNPN and CDR2 SVGIG (reference sequence). The CDR3 spans 14 residues. The CDR3 region has the DNA TGTGCCTGGAGTACGACAGTTCACAATCAGCCCCAGCATTTT. Amino acids: CAWSTTVHNQPQHF.

The V gene is TRBV5-4, the J gene TRBJ1-2; possible D gene TRBD1, 6 bases. In germline, CDR1 is SGHNT, CDR2 YYREEE (reference sequence). The CDR3 extends over 13 amino acids. The ends were cut back, 4 bases at V and 8 bases at J, with 15 bases in the middle. The CDR3 coding sequence is TGTGCCAGCAGCCCACGGGACACCGGAGGCTACACCTTC. This codes for CASSPRDTGGYTF.

The V and J genes are TRBV28 and TRBJ2-1, with 9 bases that match TRBD2. Germline-derived CDR1 and CDR2 are MDHEN and SYDVKM. The ends lost 5 bases at V and 3 bases at J; junction bases unmatched: 8. The CDR3 has 16 amino acids. CDR3 sequence (DNA): TGTGCCAGCAGTCCATTAGGGACTAGCAGCTACAATGAGCAGTTCTTC. It encodes CASSPLGTSSYNEQFF.

This clone was counted a single time. This chain links TRBV19 with TRBJ1-2; 9 nucleotides agree with TRBD1. V gave up 8 bases and J gave up 6 bases; unmatched junction bases: 16. The CDR3 length is 16 residues. CDR1 is LNHDA, CDR2 SQIVND, per germline (reference sequence). The CDR3 spells CASGLRDRAFRDGYTF. CDR3 bases: TGTGCCAGTGGACTCCGGGACAGGGCCTTTAGGGATGGCTACACCTTC.

V gene TRBV5-4 combines with J gene TRBJ2-7; TRBD2 agrees at 10 bases. V gave up 4 bases and J gave up 0 bases; unmatched junction bases: 4. Germline loops: CDR1 SGHNT, CDR2 YYREEE (reference sequence). The CDR3 is made up of 15 amino acids. The CDR3 protein is CASSLWTSGSYEQYF. CDR3 nucleotides: TGTGCCAGCAGCCTCTGGACTAGCGGCTCCTACGAGCAGTACTTC.

This clone was seen only once. The chain couples TRBV9 to TRBJ2-3; TRBD2 matches at 7 bases. After removal of 4 bases from V and 4 bases from J, the junction contained 6 bases not matched to a gene. The CDR3 sequence is 14 residues long. CDR1 is SGDLS, CDR2 YYNGEE, per germline. The CDR3: CASSNRSGADTQYF. The DNA of the CDR3 is TGTGCCAGCAGCAATCGGAGCGGGGCAGATACGCAGTATTTT.

This chain uses TRBV6-5 with TRBJ2-7, with D unresolved. Deletions cut 6 bases from V and 0 bases from J, with 12 bases between. Germline loops: CDR1 MNHEY, CDR2 SVGAGI. This CDR3 region has 14 residues. This CDR3 is CASRPIQSSYEQYF. CDR3 in DNA: TGTGCCAGCAGACCCATACAGAGCTCCTACGAGCAGTACTTC.

This chain joins TRBV7-8 and TRBJ2-7; D gene unclear. Trimming cost V 0 bases and J 2 bases, with 8 bases left between them. The CDR3 sequence is 14 residues long. The V gene's germline CDR1 is SGHVS and CDR2 FQNEAQ. The CDR3 spells CASSLAGLAYEQYF. The CDR3 bases are TGTGCCAGCAGCTTAGCGGGTCTAGCCTACGAGCAGTACTTC.

Concerning this clone: Within the sample, other DNA sequences also encode this same CDR3. The chain is built from TRBV15 and TRBJ2-7; D not certain. V lost 0 bases and J lost 2, with 5 bases in between. Germline CDR1 reads LNHNV; CDR2 reads YYDKDF (reference sequence). The CDR3 runs 13 residues. CDR3 amino acids: CATSRDNPYEQYF. The CDR3 region has the DNA TGTGCCACCAGCAGAGATAACCCCTACGAGCAGTACTTC. The full variable domain, in which reference TRBV15 and TRBJ2-7 provide the parts outside the CDR3, is DAMVIQNPRYQVTQFGKPVTLSCSQTLNHNVMYWYQQKSSQAPKLLFHYYDKDFNNEADTPDNFQSRRPNTSFCFLDIRSPGLGDTAMYLCATSRDNPYEQYFGPGTRLTVT.

CDR3 nucleotide sequence: TGTGCCAGCAGCAACCTAGCGGACCCGTACAATGAGCAGTTCTTC. This translates into CASSNLADPYNEQFF. The chain carries TRBV7-6 and TRBJ2-1; 7 nucleotides line up with TRBD2. CDR3 size: 15 residues. J gave up 4 bases and V 5 bases, and 8 bases lay outside the gene matches. Germline V gives CDR1 SGHVS, CDR2 FNYEAQ.

In this sample, this clone turned up once. This rearrangement joins TRBV30 to TRBJ1-2; D is perhaps TRBD1 (5 bases). The V and J ends lost 2 bases and 8 bases respectively, with 21 bases between them. This CDR3 contains 15 residues. CDR1 is GTSNPN, CDR2 SVGIG, per germline (reference sequence). This CDR3 is CAWSPFGGTWGGYTF. DNA for the CDR3: TGTGCCTGGAGTCCCTTTGGGGGGACCTGGGGGGGCTACACCTTC.

V is TRBV28 and J is TRBJ2-7; TRBD2 is a possible D gene (5 bases). The CDR3 spans 14 residues. Germline V gene lookup returns CDR1 MDHEN and CDR2 SYDVKM. V gave up 4 bases and J gave up 2 bases, with 12 bases separating them. The DNA of the CDR3 is TGTGCCAGCAGTTCTGGCGGGCGCCCCTACGAGCAGTACTTC. It yields the protein CASSSGGRPYEQYF.

With respect to this clone: Other nucleotide sequences from this sample produce the same CDR3. V gene TRBV7-2 combines with J gene TRBJ2-1, with D uncertain. Germline lookup yields CDR1 SGHTA and CDR2 FQGNSA. Trimming shortened V by 0 bases and J by 0 bases, and 9 bases separated the two germline ends. This CDR3 is built from 16 residues. This chain's CDR3 is CASSLAGSSSYNEQFF. For the CDR3, the DNA is TGTGCCAGCAGCTTAGCGGGAAGCAGCTCCTACAATGAGCAGTTCTTC.

Worth noting for this clone: Other DNA sequences of this sample code for an identical CDR3. CDR3 bases: TGTGCCAGCAGCGTAGCAGGATCCAATGAGCAGTTCTTC. This codes for CASSVAGSNEQFF. V usage is TRBV9 and J usage is TRBJ2-1; D is unclear. Germline V gives CDR1 SGDLS, CDR2 YYNGEE. This CDR3 has 13 residues. Deletions cut 0 bases from V and 6 bases from J, with 7 bases between.

The CDR3 DNA sequence: TGCGCCAGCAGCCGGAAGCCTGAACTGGCGAGCAATCAGCCCCAGCATTTT. Translation: CASSRKPELASNQPQHF. The chain links TRBV5-1 to TRBJ1-5; D is undetermined. This CDR3 has 17 amino acids. Germline CDR1 is SGHRS and CDR2 is YFSETQ. V was shortened by 4 bases and J by 1 base, with 18 bases between the two germline ends. Looking up the rest from reference TRBV5-1 and TRBJ1-5 gives the full variable domain: KAGVTQTPRYLIKTRGQQVTLSCSPISGHRSVSWYQQTPGQGLQFLFEYFSETQRNKGNFPGRFSGRQFSNSRSEMNVSTLELGDSALYLCASSRKPELASNQPQHFGDGTRLSIL.